This T cell receptor (beta chain) emerged from a study of blood T cell repertoires in COVID-19. Overall study: Donors in the United States, Italy and Spain gave samples during acute or convalescent COVID-19. PBMCs, B-cell-depleted T cells, or T cells were the source of the cDNA or gDNA that made up the material.

Authors' data handling: Nucleated cell counts were estimated from reference gene primer amplification. Assay used: immunoSEQ multiplex PCR; TCRdb lists only in-frame clones, some missing. That table supplies the V and J calls and clone size; D and trimming were determined from the DNA. The table has roughly 670,000 clones, 85% to 90% seen once. V gave up 4 bases and J gave up 6 bases, with 15 bases separating them. Looked up from germline, CDR1 is MNHEY and CDR2 is SVGAGI. The CDR3 is 15 residues long. The chain recombines TRBV6-5 with TRBJ2-2; perhaps TRBD2 as D (5 bases). Sequenced sample: peripheral blood. This receptor was taken from a woman younger than 35 with acute or convalescent COVID-19. DNA of the CDR3: TGTGCCAGCAGTTTGGACTTTCAGGTCTCCGGGGAGCTGTTTTTT. Its protein product is CASSLDFQVSGELFF.